The 3 T cell receptor beta chains below all came from one sample that was sequenced in a study of T cell responses to AZD1222 COVID-19 vaccine. This table comes from immunoSEQ multiplex PCR, and its TCRdb copy is limited to in-frame clones, with some not included. The table includes about 35,000 clones, 70% to 90% detected once. Sequencing used peripheral blood, obtained on day 0 of AZD1222 vaccination. The receptors come from an adult in good health.

J is TRBJ2-1 and V is TRBV7-2, with 13 bases fitting TRBD2. The CDR3 sequence is 17 residues long. J gave up 2 bases and V 5 bases, and 6 bases lay outside the gene matches. The V gene's germline CDR1 is SGHTA and CDR2 FQGNSA. The CDR3 nucleotides read TGTGCCAGCAGCGGCAGACTAGCGGGGGGCACCTACAATGAGCAGTTCTTC. It specifies CASSGRLAGGTYNEQFF.

The chain links TRBV5-1 to TRBJ2-7; a possible D gene is TRBD1 (6 bases). Trimming removed 1 base from V and 5 bases from J, with 10 bases in between. Per germline, CDR1 SGHRS and CDR2 YFSETQ. The CDR3 contains 13 residues. The chain's CDR3 is CASSLQGSHEQYF. The CDR3 DNA sequence: TGCGCCAGCAGCTTGCAGGGGTCCCACGAGCAGTACTTC.

This rearrangement joins TRBV19 to TRBJ1-5; no firm D call. The V and J ends lost 6 bases and 1 base respectively, with 4 bases between them. The CDR3 runs to 12 residues. CDR1 is LNHDA, CDR2 SQIVND, per germline (reference sequence). CDR3 residues: CASRLSNQPQHF. CDR3 DNA: TGTGCCAGTAGATTGAGCAATCAGCCCCAGCATTTT.